These 9 T cell receptor beta chains share one sample of origin, sequenced in a study of T cell repertoires in cytomegalovirus infection (dated by TCRdb to the late 2010s). These receptors are not linked to any known antigen. The run used an Illumina HiSeq 1500. TCRdb handled the public reads itself, with Q25 trimming in fastp and clone calling in MiXCR, and kept productive beta chains. Rows are unified per CDR3 protein, each entry keeping the most common DNA and genes. Here the sample has roughly 800,000 distinct CDR3 sequences; almost 30% occur a single time. Around 13% of the sample is taken by the ten largest. This sample's treatment or condition label indicates: in vitro stimulation with specific CMV peptide epitopes to enrich CMV-specific T cells. Material: cultured CD8+ T cells from PBMCs, obtained from culture after CMV antigen stimulation. Receptors originate from a human donor in good health (CMV status not recorded). Some clones in this sample may be carry-over from other donors' samples.

This clonotype was observed many times. The gene calls are TRBV7-2 and TRBJ2-7; 11 bases are a match to TRBD1. The CDR3 extends over 19 amino acids. The V gene's germline CDR1 is SGHTA and CDR2 FQGNSA. The V segment lost 0 bases and the J segment 3 bases; nucleotides outside the gene matches: 13. DNA of the CDR3: TGTGCCAGCAGCTTAGCCCCGTGGGGACAGGGGGGTTTAGGCTACGAGCAGTACGTC. Its translation is CASSLAPWGQGGLGYEQYV.

This clonotype has just a few counts. The chain uses TRBV7-9 and TRBJ2-6; 8 positions match TRBD1. The germline V gene has CDR1 SEHNR and CDR2 FQNEAQ (reference sequence). This CDR3 has 17 amino acids. The junction had 6 bases not matched to a gene; V was cut back by 5 bases and J by 0 bases. CDR3 protein: CASSAGQAHSGANVLTF. CDR3 bases: TGTGCCAGCAGCGCGGGACAGGCACACTCTGGGGCCAACGTCCTGACTTTC. The full variable domain, completed using reference TRBV7-9 and TRBJ2-6, is DTGVSQNPRHKITKRGQNVTFRCDPISEHNRLYWYRQTLGQGPEFLTYFQNEAQLEKSRLLSDRFSAERPKGSFSTLEIQRTEQGDSAMYLCASSAGQAHSGANVLTFGAGSRLTVL.

The chain recombines TRBV10-3 with TRBJ1-6; a weak D match, TRBD1 (5 bases). Trimming cost V 8 bases and J 13 bases, with 18 bases left between them. This CDR3 region has 13 residues. Germline V lookup: CDR1 ENHRY, CDR2 SYGVKD. CDR3 region: CAIVGTSSKPLHF. The CDR3 DNA reads TGTGCCATCGTTGGGACGTCTTCGAAGCCCCTCCACTTT.

This sequence joins TRBV9 and TRBJ2-3; D unclear. Looked up from germline, CDR1 is SGDLS and CDR2 is YYNGEE. Trimming stripped 0 bases from V and 6 bases from J, with 14 bases between. The CDR3 is 15 residues long. The CDR3 reads CASSVGFRNSDTQYF. The CDR3 DNA reads as TGTGCCAGCAGCGTAGGATTCCGAAATTCGGATACGCAGTATTTT.

The V call is TRBV5-3, the J call TRBJ1-2, with 12 bases identical to TRBD1. TRBV5-3 belongs to the ORF category, with a function that is uncertain. The CDR3 spans 15 residues. The V gene end was trimmed by 8 bases and the J gene end by 6 bases; junction bases not matched to a gene: 11. The CDR3, as DNA: TGTGCCAGCAACTCTTACGGGACAGGGGGCAATGGCTACACCTTC. It is translated as CASNSYGTGGNGYTF.

The table lists this clonotype with a few counts. In DNA, the CDR3 is TGTGCCAGCAGTTTCGGGGTAGGGAACTATGAAGCTTTCTTT. Encoded protein: CASSFGVGNYEAFF. The chain has TRBV27 and TRBJ1-1, with D unclear. V lost 3 bases and J 7 bases, leaving 15 bases between the germline ends. The CDR3 extends over 14 amino acids. CDR1 is MNHEY and CDR2 is SMNVEV in the germline V gene (reference sequence).

The V gene is TRBV5-5, the J gene TRBJ2-7; D unclear. Germline V gene lookup returns CDR1 SGHKS and CDR2 YYEKEE (reference sequence). The CDR3 spans 15 residues. Trimming stripped 0 bases from V and 0 bases from J, with 10 bases between. CDR3 sequence reads: CASSLDVTSSYEQYF. In DNA form, the CDR3 reads TGTGCCAGCAGCTTGGACGTGACAAGCTCCTACGAGCAGTACTTC.

The chain carries TRBV9 and TRBJ2-1; D perhaps matches TRBD2 (6 bases). The CDR3 runs to 16 residues. V was shortened by 0 bases and J by 0 bases, with 10 bases between the two germline ends. Germline V lookup: CDR1 SGDLS, CDR2 YYNGEE. For the CDR3, the DNA is TGTGCCAGCAGCGTAGAAGGAGGGAGCTCCTACAATGAGCAGTTCTTC. This codes for CASSVEGGSSYNEQFF.

The rearrangement links TRBV7-2 to TRBJ2-2; D unclear. Trimming left V 3 bases short and J 0 bases short, with 5 bases between. Per germline, CDR1 SGHTA and CDR2 FQGNSA. The CDR3 spans 14 residues. Here the CDR3 DNA reads TGTGCCAGCAGCTTTAAGTCGAACACCGGGGAGCTGTTTTTT. As protein: CASSFKSNTGELFF.